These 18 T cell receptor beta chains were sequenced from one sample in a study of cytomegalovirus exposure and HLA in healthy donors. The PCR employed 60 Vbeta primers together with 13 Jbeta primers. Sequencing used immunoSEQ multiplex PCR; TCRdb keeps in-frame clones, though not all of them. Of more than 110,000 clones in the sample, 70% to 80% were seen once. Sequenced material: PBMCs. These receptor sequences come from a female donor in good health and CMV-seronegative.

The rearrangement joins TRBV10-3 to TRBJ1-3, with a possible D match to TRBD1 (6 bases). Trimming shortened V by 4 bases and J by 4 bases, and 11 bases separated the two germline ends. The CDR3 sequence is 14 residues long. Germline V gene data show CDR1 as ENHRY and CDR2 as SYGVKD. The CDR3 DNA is TGTGCCATCAGTGGGACAGAGAGAGGAAACACCATATATTTT. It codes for CAISGTERGNTIYF.

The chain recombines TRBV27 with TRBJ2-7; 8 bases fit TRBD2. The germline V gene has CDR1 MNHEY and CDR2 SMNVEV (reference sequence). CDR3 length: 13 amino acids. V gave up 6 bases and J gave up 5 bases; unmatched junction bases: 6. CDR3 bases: TGTGCCAGCAGAAGGCCAGCGGGGGACGAGCAGTACTTC. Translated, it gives CASRRPAGDEQYF.

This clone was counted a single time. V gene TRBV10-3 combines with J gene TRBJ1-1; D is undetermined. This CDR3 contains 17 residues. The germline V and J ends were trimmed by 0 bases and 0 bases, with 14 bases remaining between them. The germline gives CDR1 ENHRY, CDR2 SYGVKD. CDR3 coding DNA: TGTGCCATCAGTGAGTCCAGAGGAGGGTTGCTGAACACTGAAGCTTTCTTT. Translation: CAISESRGGLLNTEAFF.

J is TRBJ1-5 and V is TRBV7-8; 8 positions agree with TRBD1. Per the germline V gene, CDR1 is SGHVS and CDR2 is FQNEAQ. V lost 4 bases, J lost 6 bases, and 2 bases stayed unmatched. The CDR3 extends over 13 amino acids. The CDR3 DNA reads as TGTGCCAGCAGCTCGGACAGGGCTCAGCCCCAGCATTTT. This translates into CASSSDRAQPQHF.

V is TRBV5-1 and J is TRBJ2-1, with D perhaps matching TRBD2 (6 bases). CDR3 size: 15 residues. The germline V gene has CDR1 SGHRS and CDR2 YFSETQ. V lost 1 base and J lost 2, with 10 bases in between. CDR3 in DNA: TGCGCCAGCAGCTTGATTAGCGGAGCCTACAATGAGCAGTTCTTC. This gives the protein CASSLISGAYNEQFF.

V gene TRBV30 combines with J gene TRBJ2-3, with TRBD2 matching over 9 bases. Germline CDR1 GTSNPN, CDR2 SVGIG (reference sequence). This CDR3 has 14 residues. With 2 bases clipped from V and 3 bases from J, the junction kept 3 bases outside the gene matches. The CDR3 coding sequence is TGTGCCTGGAGTAAGGGACTAGCTACAGATACGCAGTATTTT. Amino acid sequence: CAWSKGLATDTQYF.

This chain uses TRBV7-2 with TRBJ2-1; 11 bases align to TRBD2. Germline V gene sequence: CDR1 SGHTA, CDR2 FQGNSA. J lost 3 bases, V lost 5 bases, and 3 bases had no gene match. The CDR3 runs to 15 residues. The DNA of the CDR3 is TGTGCCAGCAGCCCTCTAGCGGGGGGCTACAATGAGCAGTTCTTC. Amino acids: CASSPLAGGYNEQFF.

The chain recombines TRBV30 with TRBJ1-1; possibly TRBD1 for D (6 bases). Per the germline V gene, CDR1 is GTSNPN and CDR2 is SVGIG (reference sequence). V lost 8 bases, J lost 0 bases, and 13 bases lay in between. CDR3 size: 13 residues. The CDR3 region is CAGSRGMNTEAFF. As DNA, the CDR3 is TGTGCCGGATCAAGGGGGATGAACACTGAAGCTTTCTTT. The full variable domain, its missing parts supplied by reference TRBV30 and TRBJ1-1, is SQTIHQWPATLVQPVGSPLSLECTVEGTSNPNLYWYRQAAGRGLQLLFYSVGIGQISSEVPQNLSASRPQDRQFILSSKKLLLSDSGFYLCAGSRGMNTEAFFGQGTRLTVV.

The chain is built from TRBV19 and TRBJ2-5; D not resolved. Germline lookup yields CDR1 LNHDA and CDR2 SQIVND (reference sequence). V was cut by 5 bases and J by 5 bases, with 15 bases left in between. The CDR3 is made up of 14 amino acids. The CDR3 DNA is TGTGCCAGTAGTTCGAACAGCAAGTGGGAGACCCAGTACTTC. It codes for CASSSNSKWETQYF.

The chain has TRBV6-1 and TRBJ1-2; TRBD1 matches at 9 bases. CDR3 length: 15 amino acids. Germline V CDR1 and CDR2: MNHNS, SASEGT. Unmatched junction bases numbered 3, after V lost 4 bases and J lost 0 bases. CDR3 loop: CASSVRQGANYGYTF. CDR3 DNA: TGTGCCAGCAGTGTCCGACAGGGGGCTAACTATGGCTACACCTTC.

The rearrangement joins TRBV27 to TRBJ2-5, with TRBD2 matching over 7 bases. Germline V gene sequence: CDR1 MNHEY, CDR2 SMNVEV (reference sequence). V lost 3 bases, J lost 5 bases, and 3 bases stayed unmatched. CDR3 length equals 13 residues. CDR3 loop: CASSFRGVETQYF. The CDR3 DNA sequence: TGTGCCAGCAGTTTCCGGGGGGTGGAGACCCAGTACTTC.

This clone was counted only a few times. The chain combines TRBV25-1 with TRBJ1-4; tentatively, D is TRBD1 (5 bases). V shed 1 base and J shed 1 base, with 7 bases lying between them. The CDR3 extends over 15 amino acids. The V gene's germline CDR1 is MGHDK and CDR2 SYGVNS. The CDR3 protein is CASSESGGTNEKLFF. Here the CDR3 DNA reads TGTGCCAGCAGTGAATCGGGGGGAACTAATGAAAAACTGTTTTTT.

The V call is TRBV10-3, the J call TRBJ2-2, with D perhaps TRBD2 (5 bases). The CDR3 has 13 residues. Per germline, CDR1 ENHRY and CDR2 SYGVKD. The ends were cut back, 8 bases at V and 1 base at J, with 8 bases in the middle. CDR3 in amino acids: CAILEVNTGELFF. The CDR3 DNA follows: TGTGCCATCCTGGAGGTGAACACCGGGGAGCTGTTTTTT.

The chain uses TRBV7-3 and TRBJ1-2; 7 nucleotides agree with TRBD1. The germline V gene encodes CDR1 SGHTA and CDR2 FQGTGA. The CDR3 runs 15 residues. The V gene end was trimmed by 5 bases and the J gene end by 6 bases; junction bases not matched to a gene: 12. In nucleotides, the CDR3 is TGTGCCAGCAGCCAATGGTCGCACAGGGGCAATGGCTACACCTTC. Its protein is CASSQWSHRGNGYTF.

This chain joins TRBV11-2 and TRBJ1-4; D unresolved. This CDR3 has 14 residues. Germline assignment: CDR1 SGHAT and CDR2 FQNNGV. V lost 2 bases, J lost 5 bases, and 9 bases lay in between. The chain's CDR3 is CASSLSLPNEKLFF. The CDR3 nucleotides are TGTGCCAGCAGCTTAAGCCTTCCGAATGAAAAACTGTTTTTT.

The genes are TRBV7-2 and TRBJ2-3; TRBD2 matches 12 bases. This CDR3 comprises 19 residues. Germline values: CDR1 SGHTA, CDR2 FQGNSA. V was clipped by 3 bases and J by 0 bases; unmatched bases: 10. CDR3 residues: CASSLYLAGGTFSTDTQYF. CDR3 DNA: TGTGCCAGCAGCTTGTACCTAGCGGGAGGGACCTTTAGCACAGATACGCAGTATTTT.

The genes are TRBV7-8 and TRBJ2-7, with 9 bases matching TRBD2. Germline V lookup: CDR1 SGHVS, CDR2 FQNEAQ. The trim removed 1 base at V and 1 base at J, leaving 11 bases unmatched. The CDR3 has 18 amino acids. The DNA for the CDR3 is TGTGCCAGCAGCTTAGATGATTTAGCGGCGGGAGGGTCCTACGAGCAGTACTTC. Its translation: CASSLDDLAAGGSYEQYF.

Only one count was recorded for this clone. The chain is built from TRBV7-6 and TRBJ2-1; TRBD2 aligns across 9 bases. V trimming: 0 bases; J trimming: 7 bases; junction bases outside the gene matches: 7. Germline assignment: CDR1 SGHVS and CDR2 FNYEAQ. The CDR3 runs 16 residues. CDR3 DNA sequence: TGTGCCAGCAGCTTAGCAGGTAGCGGGGGAAGGAATGAGCAGTTCTTC. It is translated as CASSLAGSGGRNEQFF. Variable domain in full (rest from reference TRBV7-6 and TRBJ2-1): GAGVSQSPRYKVTKRGQDVALRCDPISGHVSLYWYRQALGQGPEFLTYFNYEAQQDKSGLPNDRFSAERPEGSISTLTIQRTEQRDSAMYRCASSLAGSGGRNEQFFGPGTRLTVL.